This TCR beta chain was documented in a study of T cell responses to AZD1222 COVID-19 vaccine. Study as a whole: The analysis combined second doses at about 4 or about 12 weeks.

As regards this clone: Its matching antigen is unknown.

The study's findings and limits: The CD4 TCRs associated with vaccination extended across spike and predominated at 160-218 and 743-854. Sampling that yielded the repertoires occurred only after the peak T cell response.

The data were produced by immunoSEQ multiplex PCR, yet TCRdb's version contains in-frame clones alone and is incomplete. This table holds 80,000 to 90,000 clones, around 90% found once. The material was peripheral blood, obtained on day 0 of AZD1222 vaccination. The sequence derives from an adult in good health.

The CDR3 protein is CASSFGTYTDTQYF. CDR3 sequence (DNA): TGTGCCAGCAGCTTCGGGACTTACACAGATACGCAGTATTTT. The chain couples TRBV11-2 to TRBJ2-3, with a possible D match to TRBD2 (6 bases). Germline V CDR1 and CDR2: SGHAT, FQNNGV. This CDR3 has 14 residues. Trimming cost V 3 bases and J 2 bases, with 9 bases left between them.